A selection of T cell receptor beta chains follows, all from one sample in a study of cytotoxic CD8 clonotypes in ibrutinib-treated CLL. Some clones are missing from TCRdb's copy, which holds only in-frame ones; the method was immunoSEQ multiplex PCR. The sample yields approximately 50,000 clones, 69% seen once. This material consisted of PBMCs, taken after 12 months of ibrutinib treatment. The receptors shown here come from a human donor with chronic lymphocytic leukemia. Each CDR3 is given with its conserved first and last residue. A D gene is named only where the DNA matches it firmly. Rows may omit the clone size; those that give it use once, few, many or a size class.

clone_size | d_call | j_call | v_call | cdr3_nt | cdr3_aa
- | - | TRBJ1-2 | TRBV9 | TGTGCCAGCAGCCCGACGGGCGGGCAGAGATACTATGGCTACACCTTC | CASSPTGGQRYYGYTF
- | - | TRBJ1-5 | TRBV19 | TGTGCCAGTAGATACAGGGTGAATCAGCCCCAGCATTTT | CASRYRVNQPQHF
- | - | TRBJ2-3 | TRBV4-2 | TGTGCCAGCAGCCAAGGCGAGGGTCGGCACCGCACAGATACGCAGTATTTT | CASSQGEGRHRTDTQYF
many | - | TRBJ1-2 | TRBV6-5 | TGTGCCAGCAGTTCCCGGGGGCCTAGGGCCTATGGCTACACCTTC | CASSSRGPRAYGYTF
once | - | TRBJ2-5 | TRBV11-1 | TGTGCCAGCAGCTTAGTACGCGATGAGACCCAGTACTTC | CASSLVRDETQYF
- | - | TRBJ1-2 | TRBV4-1 | TGCGCCAGCAGCCATCCGGGACAAAACTATGGCTACACCTTC | CASSHPGQNYGYTF
- | - | TRBJ1-5 | TRBV18 | TGTGCCAGCTCACCATGGACCGGGAATCAGCCCCAGCATTTT | CASSPWTGNQPQHF
- | TRBD1 | TRBJ1-5 | TRBV9 | TGTGCCAGCAGCGTAGAAGACAGGGCAGGGCCCCAGCATTTT | CASSVEDRAGPQHF
few | - | TRBJ2-3 | TRBV7-9 | TGTGCCAGCAGGCCAGAGGGTGGGGCGGAAGATACGCAGTATTTT | CASRPEGGAEDTQYF
- | - | TRBJ1-1 | TRBV18 | TGTGCCAGCTCATCGGGACAAACTTACACTGAAGCTTTCTTT | CASSSGQTYTEAFF
few | TRBD1 | TRBJ2-2 | TRBV13 | TGTGCCAGCAGGGAAATGATGACAGGGGGCACCGGGGAGCTGTTTTTT | CASREMMTGGTGELFF
- | - | TRBJ1-1 | TRBV11-3 | TGTGCCAGCAGCTTAGGCGGCTTGAACACTGAAGCTTTCTTT | CASSLGGLNTEAFF
- | - | TRBJ2-5 | TRBV5-1 | TGCGCCAGCAGCTTTCCGTCTTCGTCACAAGAGACCCAGTACTTC | CASSFPSSSQETQYF
- | TRBD2 | TRBJ2-3 | TRBV5-1 | TGCGCCAGCAGCTTGGCTAGCGGGGGGAGCACAGATACGCAGTATTTT | CASSLASGGSTDTQYF
few | TRBD1 | TRBJ1-1 | TRBV7-9 | TGTGCCAGCAGCCCAGGGACAGCATCCATGAACACTGAAGCTTTCTTT | CASSPGTASMNTEAFF
- | - | TRBJ1-6 | TRBV5-6 | TGTGCCAGCAGCTCGACACCGGGCCCTATTTCTTCACCCCTCCACTTT | CASSSTPGPISSPLHF
- | - | TRBJ1-1 | TRBV27 | TGTGCCAGCAGTTTGGTTCAGGGGAACACTGAAGCTTTCTTT | CASSLVQGNTEAFF
once | TRBD1 | TRBJ2-2 | TRBV7-9 | TGTGCCAGCAGGATGACAGGGGCCGGGGAGCTGTTTTTT | CASRMTGAGELFF
- | TRBD1 | TRBJ1-2 | TRBV4-2 | TGTGCCAGCAGCCAAGGGACAGGGGACGGTGGCTACACCTTC | CASSQGTGDGGYTF
- | TRBD1 | TRBJ1-2 | TRBV7-3 | TGTGCCAGCAGCTTATACGGACAGGGTGACTATGGCTACACCTTC | CASSLYGQGDYGYTF
- | TRBD1 | TRBJ1-1 | TRBV5-1 | TGCGCCAGCAGCTCCGGGACAGGGTACACTGAAGCTTTCTTT | CASSSGTGYTEAFF
few | TRBD2 | TRBJ2-7 | TRBV2 | TGTGCCAGCAGTGAACGGGGGGGACCCCGCTGGGCGCAGTACTTC | CASSERGGPRWAQYF
- | - | TRBJ2-4 | TRBV27 | TGTGCCAGCAGTTTGGGCGAAGGGAACATTCAGTACTTC | CASSLGEGNIQYF
- | - | TRBJ1-1 | TRBV5-1 | TGCGCCAGCAGCTTGGGGGGCCGAATGAACACTGAAGCTTTCTTT | CASSLGGRMNTEAFF
once | - | TRBJ2-3 | TRBV10-3 | TGTGCCATCAGTGATCCAGCGGGCACAGATACGCAGTATTTT | CAISDPAGTDTQYF
- | - | TRBJ1-5 | TRBV19 | TGTGCCAGTAGTGACTCGGGGAGTGGCAATCAGCCCCAGCATTTT | CASSDSGSGNQPQHF
- | - | TRBJ1-4 | TRBV18 | TGTGCCAGCTCACCGGGGGGCGCAACTAATGAAAAACTGTTTTTT | CASSPGGATNEKLFF
- | TRBD2 | TRBJ2-2 | TRBV11-2 | TGTGCCAGCAGCACTAGCGGGGCGAACACCGGGGAGCTGTTTTTT | CASSTSGANTGELFF
- | TRBD1 | TRBJ1-2 | TRBV14 | TGTGCCAGCAGCCAAATGACAGGGTATAACTATGGCTACACCTTC | CASSQMTGYNYGYTF
few | TRBD2 | TRBJ2-1 | TRBV7-2 | TGTGCCAGCAGCTTAGTAGGACTAGCGGGGGCAGGCTCCTACAATGAGCAGTTCTTC | CASSLVGLAGAGSYNEQFF
few | - | TRBJ1-1 | TRBV9 | TGTGCCAGCAGCGTAGTGGTAGGCGCTAAGGCTGAAGCTTTCTTT | CASSVVVGAKAEAFF
once | TRBD1 | TRBJ1-5 | TRBV7-2 | TGTGCCAGCAGCTTAGCAGGGGGCCGCAGTCAGCCCCAGCATTTT | CASSLAGGRSQPQHF
- | - | TRBJ2-3 | TRBV5-1 | TGCGCCAGCACCCTATCGTTTGACACCCTTAGCACAGATACGCAGTATTTT | CASTLSFDTLSTDTQYF
- | TRBD1 | TRBJ1-4 | TRBV28 | TGTGCCATCCAGTCCTGGGACAGCTCTAATGAAAAACTGTTTTTT | CAIQSWDSSNEKLFF
- | - | TRBJ1-4 | TRBV11-2 | TGTGCCAGCCACTCGGGAGGAGGAAAACTGTTTTTT | CASHSGGGKLFF
- | - | TRBJ2-7 | TRBV30 | TGTGCCTGGAGTTCAAAGGGGGGAACGCGCTCCTACGAGCAGTACTTC | CAWSSKGGTRSYEQYF
- | - | TRBJ1-2 | TRBV12-5 | TGTGCTAGTGGTTTGGTGTCGTCCAACCGGCAGGGGTTCGGTGGCTACACCTTC | CASGLVSSNRQGFGGYTF
- | - | TRBJ1-2 | TRBV6-4 | TGTGCCAGCAGGCCCTTCGGGGGGCAAGGTGGCTACACCTTC | CASRPFGGQGGYTF
- | - | TRBJ2-1 | TRBV7-8 | TGTGCCAGCAGCCCATCACACAATGAGCAGTTCTTC | CASSPSHNEQFF
- | - | TRBJ1-2 | TRBV2 | TGTGCCAGCAGTCCGTTTGTACAGGGCGTTTATGGCTACACCTTC | CASSPFVQGVYGYTF
once | - | TRBJ1-4 | TRBV11-2 | TGTGCCAGCAGCCCAAGGACAGCAACTAATGAAAAACTGTTTTTT | CASSPRTATNEKLFF